Listed here are 28 T cell receptor beta chains from one sample, sequenced in a study of PD-1 blockade in classical Hodgkin lymphoma. Using immunoSEQ multiplex PCR, the repertoire was profiled, and TCRdb retains in-frame clones only, with some absent. The data show 15,000 to 20,000 clones, around 74% seen once. The time point was: cycle 4 day 1 (C4D1), after more than five weeks of nivolumab. The patients all showed relapse after autologous stem cell transplantation, while their brentuximab vedotin exposure varied. Magnetic negative selection of thawed PBMCs was the method by which CD4+ T cells were purified. The starting material was CD4+ T cells from blood, obtained before the fourth cycle of nivolumab. The origin of the receptors is a human donor with classical Hodgkin lymphoma.

This sequence joins TRBV2 and TRBJ1-5; D unclear. Germline V lookup: CDR1 SNHLY, CDR2 FYNNEI. The CDR3 is 15 residues long. V lost 3 bases, J lost 3 bases, and 12 bases lay in between. The DNA of the CDR3 is TGTGCCAGCAGTGACGTACAGAACTTCAATCAGCCCCAGCATTTT. Translation gives CASSDVQNFNQPQHF.

This clone was seen more than once but under ten times. The V call is TRBV19, the J call TRBJ2-1; 16 positions match TRBD2. V gave up 0 bases and J gave up 0 bases; unmatched junction bases: 8. The germline gives CDR1 LNHDA, CDR2 SQIVND (reference sequence). The CDR3 has 21 amino acids. The CDR3 protein is CASSIEGGLAGGPSSYNEQFF. In nucleotides, the CDR3 is TGTGCCAGTAGTATAGAGGGGGGACTAGCGGGAGGGCCGAGCTCCTACAATGAGCAGTTCTTC.

This chain uses TRBV28 with TRBJ1-1; TRBD1 aligns across 7 bases. Germline V gene sequence: CDR1 MDHEN, CDR2 SYDVKM. The junction had 13 bases not matched to a gene; V was cut back by 5 bases and J by 7 bases. This CDR3 has 15 amino acids. CDR3 DNA sequence: TGTGCCAGCAGTCCTCAGACAGGGAGGGTCGGTGAAGCTTTCTTT. Its translation: CASSPQTGRVGEAFF.

The V and J genes are TRBV13 and TRBJ2-7; TRBD2 matches at 7 bases. CDR1 and CDR2 (germline): PRHDT, FYEKMQ (reference sequence). Trimming took 0 bases from V and 6 from J; bases not matched to a gene: 5. This CDR3 is built from 14 residues. CDR3 in DNA: TGTGCCAGCAGCTTAGGAGGGAGGGCCCGCGAGCAGTACTTC. It specifies CASSLGGRAREQYF.

The chain is built from TRBV18 and TRBJ2-3; 10 bases agree with TRBD2. Germline trimming cut 6 bases from V and 4 bases from J; bases unmatched to any gene: 7. Germline-derived CDR1 and CDR2 are KGHSH and LQKENI. The CDR3 is made up of 15 amino acids. CDR3 protein: CASSPTSGWADTQYF. The CDR3 DNA sequence: TGTGCCAGCTCGCCGACTAGCGGGTGGGCAGATACGCAGTATTTT.

V is TRBV6-1 and J is TRBJ2-5; 8 nucleotides line up with TRBD1. The CDR3 is 14 amino acids. The V segment lost 5 bases and the J segment 5 bases; nucleotides outside the gene matches: 7. The V gene's germline CDR1 is MNHNS and CDR2 SASEGT. The CDR3 protein is CASSQGTGWETQYF. The CDR3 bases are TGTGCCAGCAGTCAGGGGACAGGATGGGAGACCCAGTACTTC.

In its sample, this clone was seen a few times. The chain carries TRBV7-2 and TRBJ1-5, with D hard to call. The CDR3 runs 13 residues. Germline assignment: CDR1 SGHTA and CDR2 FQGNSA. V was trimmed by 2 bases and J by 3 bases, leaving 5 bases between them. In DNA, the CDR3 is TGTGCCAGCAGCTTATGGTACAATCAGCCCCAGCATTTT. Encoded protein: CASSLWYNQPQHF. The variable domain in full, with the rest retrieved from reference TRBV7-2 and TRBJ1-5, is GAGVSQSPSNKVTEKGKDVELRCDPISGHTALYWYRQSLGQGLEFLIYFQGNSAPDKSGLPSDRFSAERTGGSVSTLTIQRTQQEDSAVYLCASSLWYNQPQHFGDGTRLSIL.

The V call is TRBV5-4, the J call TRBJ2-5; 10 nucleotides line up with TRBD2. After removal of 1 base from V and 4 bases from J, the junction contained 7 bases not matched to a gene. Germline V lookup: CDR1 SGHNT, CDR2 YYREEE (reference sequence). The CDR3 is 16 residues long. The CDR3 loop is CASSLSSGGPPETQYF. CDR3 bases: TGTGCCAGCAGCTTGTCTAGCGGGGGCCCGCCAGAGACCCAGTACTTC.

This clone has just one count. V and J are TRBV15 and TRBJ2-3; no definite D call. Germline CDR1 reads LNHNV; CDR2 reads YYDKDF (reference sequence). The CDR3 loop spans 14 amino acids. V shed 0 bases and J shed 1 base, with 5 bases lying between them. CDR3 in DNA: TGTGCCACCAGCAGAGAGGGCGGCACAGATACGCAGTATTTT. Translating it yields CATSREGGTDTQYF.

The chain joins TRBV5-1 to TRBJ2-7; 8 nucleotides agree with TRBD1. The CDR3 contains 12 residues. Losses at the gene ends were 2 bases for V and 9 bases for J; bases not matched to a gene: 4. Germline loops: CDR1 SGHRS, CDR2 YFSETQ. CDR3 sequence reads: CASSFTGGTQYF. The CDR3 DNA follows: TGCGCCAGCAGCTTCACAGGGGGTACGCAGTACTTC.

The V gene is TRBV5-1, the J gene TRBJ1-6; 7 positions agree with TRBD1. V gave up 4 bases and J gave up 8 bases; unmatched junction bases: 6. The CDR3 totals 14 residues. The V gene's germline CDR1 is SGHRS and CDR2 YFSETQ. In DNA, the CDR3 is TGCGCCAGCAGCGTCAGGGGGTCGGATTCACCCCTCCACTTT. This translates into CASSVRGSDSPLHF.

V usage is TRBV4-3 and J usage is TRBJ2-1, with D possibly matching TRBD2 (6 bases). The CDR3 has 14 residues. Germline V gene lookup returns CDR1 LGHNA and CDR2 YSLEER. Trimming removed 0 bases at V and 5 bases at J, with 8 bases between. This CDR3 reads CASSQERGDNEQFF. In nucleotides, the CDR3 is TGCGCCAGCAGCCAAGAGCGGGGCGACAATGAGCAGTTCTTC.

The CDR3 DNA is TGTGCCAGTAGCCCTAGCGGGGGGGTGCCTGAGCAGTTCTTC. It is translated as CASSPSGGVPEQFF. The rearrangement links TRBV19 to TRBJ2-1; 12 bases line up with TRBD2. The CDR3 sequence is 14 residues long. From germline, CDR1 is LNHDA and CDR2 SQIVND (reference sequence). Trimming removed 6 bases from V and 9 bases from J; junction bases left unmatched: 6.

This clone appeared once. The chain uses TRBV28 and TRBJ2-3; a weak D match, TRBD1 (5 bases). The CDR3 has 15 amino acids. Deletions cut 5 bases from V and 4 bases from J, with 16 bases between. Germline CDR1 is MDHEN and CDR2 is SYDVKM. CDR3 DNA: TGTGCCAGCAGTCCAACACGGGCAGGGTCAGATACGCAGTATTTT. Translating it yields CASSPTRAGSDTQYF.

In its sample, this clone was seen a few times. The chain couples TRBV19 to TRBJ1-5; the match to TRBD1 covers 8 bases. The CDR3 extends over 15 amino acids. Germline V gene lookup returns CDR1 LNHDA and CDR2 SQIVND (reference sequence). Losses at the gene ends were 5 bases for V and 5 bases for J; bases not matched to a gene: 8. In DNA, the CDR3 is TGTGCCAGTAGTCCGACAGGGGTATCTTATCAGCCCCAGCATTTT. It specifies CASSPTGVSYQPQHF. The full variable domain, rest sourced from reference TRBV19 and TRBJ1-5, is DGGITQSPKYLFRKEGQNVTLSCEQNLNHDAMYWYRQDPGQGLRLIYYSQIVNDFQKGDIAEGYSVSREKKESFPLTVTSAQKNPTAFYLCASSPTGVSYQPQHFGDGTRLSIL.

This clone was observed once. The V gene is TRBV5-1, the J gene TRBJ2-3, with 11 bases that match TRBD2. In germline, CDR1 is SGHRS, CDR2 YFSETQ. CDR3 length: 16 amino acids. The V and J ends lost 3 bases and 5 bases, in that order; junction bases with no gene match: 8. The CDR3 coding sequence is TGCGCCAGCAGCTCCGAATTTACTAGCGGGGGAGATACGCAGTATTTT. Translating it yields CASSSEFTSGGDTQYF.

The V and J genes are TRBV2 and TRBJ1-5, with 9 bases identical to TRBD1. This CDR3 spans 16 amino acids. J gave up 7 bases and V 6 bases, and 13 bases lay outside the gene matches. Germline CDR1 SNHLY, CDR2 FYNNEI. The CDR3 region has the DNA TGTGCCAGCAGAGACGAGATAACAGGGGGCGGGCAGCCCCAGCATTTT. Translation: CASRDEITGGGQPQHF. Full variable domain (rest looked up from reference TRBV2 and TRBJ1-5): EPEVTQTPSHQVTQMGQEVILRCVPISNHLYFYWYRQILGQKVEFLVSFYNNEISEKSEIFDDQFSVERPDGSNFTLKIRSTKLEDSAMYFCASRDEITGGGQPQHFGDGTRLSIL.

This clone was seen a handful of times. The V gene is TRBV2, the J gene TRBJ2-5; D unresolved. The CDR3 covers 11 residues. Germline CDR1 is SNHLY and CDR2 is FYNNEI. The germline V and J ends were trimmed by 5 bases and 3 bases, with 4 bases remaining between them. DNA of the CDR3: TGTGCCAGCAGTCCTAAAGAGACCCAGTACTTC. As protein: CASSPKETQYF. Supplemented by reference TRBV2 and TRBJ2-5, the full variable domain reads EPEVTQTPSHQVTQMGQEVILRCVPISNHLYFYWYRQILGQKVEFLVSFYNNEISEKSEIFDDQFSVERPDGSNFTLKIRSTKLEDSAMYFCASSPKETQYFGPGTRLLVL.

In this sample, this clone turned up once. The V call is TRBV19, the J call TRBJ1-5; D is possibly TRBD1 (6 bases). CDR3 size: 17 residues. Looked up from germline, CDR1 is LNHDA and CDR2 is SQIVND (reference sequence). V lost 3 bases and J lost 4, with 19 bases in between. The CDR3 here is CASSIGTIEVGNQPQHF. The CDR3 nucleotides are TGTGCCAGTAGTATTGGGACAATAGAGGTGGGAAATCAGCCCCAGCATTTT.

V usage is TRBV2 and J usage is TRBJ2-1; TRBD2 matches 14 bases. V shed 1 base and J 5 bases; nucleotides not matched to a gene: 7. CDR3 length: 18 amino acids. Per germline, CDR1 SNHLY and CDR2 FYNNEI. Written as DNA, the CDR3 is TGTGCCAGCAGTGAAGAGGGACTAGCGGGAGTGGGGCACAATGAGCAGTTCTTC. It yields the protein CASSEEGLAGVGHNEQFF.

This sequence joins TRBV2 and TRBJ2-2; D uncertain. Germline assignment: CDR1 SNHLY and CDR2 FYNNEI. Trimming left V 5 bases short and J 2 bases short, with 9 bases between. The CDR3 totals 14 residues. The CDR3 bases are TGTGCCAGCAGTAAAGAACTAAACACCGGGGAGCTGTTTTTT. It yields the protein CASSKELNTGELFF.

The chain is built from TRBV19 and TRBJ2-7; D possibly uses TRBD1 or TRBD2 (5 bases each). CDR3 length equals 13 residues. Germline values: CDR1 LNHDA, CDR2 SQIVND (reference sequence). With 1 base removed from V and 6 bases from J, the gap between germline ends came to 10 bases. The CDR3 sequence is CASSIGGYGEQYF. For the CDR3, the DNA is TGTGCCAGTAGTATAGGGGGGTACGGCGAGCAGTACTTC.

The chain links TRBV5-1 to TRBJ1-3, with D perhaps TRBD1 (6 bases). CDR1 is SGHRS, CDR2 YFSETQ, per germline. CDR3 size: 15 residues. Trimming took off 4 bases at V and 4 bases at J, with 15 bases between the two ends. CDR3 region: CASSNKTGVGNTIYF. CDR3 coding DNA: TGCGCCAGCAGCAATAAGACAGGAGTAGGAAACACCATATATTTT.

J is TRBJ2-7 and V is TRBV12-5; 9 positions agree with TRBD2. The CDR3 length is 19 residues. Germline V gene data show CDR1 as LGHNT and CDR2 as FRNRAP. J lost 5 bases, V lost 5 bases, and 22 bases had no gene match. The CDR3 sequence is CASGPNTGVQVAGVHEQYF. The CDR3 DNA is TGTGCTAGTGGTCCAAATACAGGGGTACAAGTAGCGGGAGTCCACGAGCAGTACTTC.

V gene TRBV9 combines with J gene TRBJ1-2; the D is unclear. The germline V gene encodes CDR1 SGDLS and CDR2 YYNGEE. The CDR3 is 12 amino acids. V was clipped by 0 bases and J by 8 bases, with 8 bases between them. DNA for the CDR3: TGTGCCAGCAGCGTAGTAAAAGGGGGCTACACCTTC. It translates to CASSVVKGGYTF.

This rearrangement joins TRBV5-1 to TRBJ2-1, with 8 bases aligning to TRBD2. The V and J ends lost 6 bases and 0 bases, in that order; junction bases with no gene match: 8. Germline CDR1 SGHRS, CDR2 YFSETQ. The CDR3 loop spans 16 amino acids. CDR3 protein: CASTFDSGNSYNEQFF. CDR3 bases: TGCGCCAGCACTTTCGATAGCGGGAACTCCTACAATGAGCAGTTCTTC.

The chain uses TRBV5-1 and TRBJ1-1; TRBD1 matches at 9 bases. Unmatched junction bases numbered 12, after V lost 5 bases and J lost 10 bases. The germline gives CDR1 SGHRS, CDR2 YFSETQ. The CDR3 sequence is 14 residues long. The CDR3 loop is CASSRNSGTGPAFF. CDR3 in DNA: TGCGCCAGCAGTCGAAACTCCGGGACAGGGCCAGCTTTCTTT.

The rearrangement uses TRBV7-2 and TRBJ2-7, with 7 bases identical to TRBD2. The CDR3 runs 14 residues. Trimming took 1 base from V and 6 from J; bases not matched to a gene: 6. CDR1 SGHTA and CDR2 FQGNSA come from the germline V gene. This chain's CDR3 is CASSLGTSIPEQYV. The CDR3 DNA is TGTGCCAGCAGCTTAGGGACTAGTATCCCCGAGCAGTACGTC.